This T cell receptor (beta chain) originates from a study of T cells in Graves' hyperthyroidism and ophthalmopathy. Across the whole study: Blood was drawn when the patient was first diagnosed and still untreated.

Amplified TCR beta CDR3 regions came from RNA transcripts. Using the HTBI primer set, a first-round RT-PCR was run on the TCR CDR3. TCRdb processed the multiplex PCR reads anew with MiXCR; each CDR3 protein has one entry. The sample has a few hundred thousand distinct CDR3 sequences, more than 15% seen once. The length of the CDR3 is 16 residues. V shed 0 bases and J shed 3 bases, with 12 bases lying between them. This clonotype was seen ten or more times. The chain joins TRBV12-3 or TRBV12-4 to TRBJ2-1; D is undetermined. The sequenced material came from blood. This TCR came from a woman aged 40 to 49 with Graves' ophthalmopathy. The CDR3 reads CASSLAARLFYNEQFF. Written as DNA, the CDR3 is TGTGCCAGCAGTTTAGCGGCCCGTCTCTTCTACAATGAGCAGTTCTTC.